The 9 T cell receptor beta chains below all came from one sample that was sequenced in a study of blood T cells in healthy people across ages. PCR was performed a second time for about 7 to 12 cycles using a sample-barcoded 5' primer and a J-beta primer mix. TCRdb fed the 5' RACE reads into MiXCR, producing one record per CDR3 protein. Of about 1.4 million distinct CDR3 sequences in the sample, around 59% were seen once. The material sequenced was blood. These receptors were taken from a young man in good health.

The DNA for the CDR3 is TGTGCCAGCAGTTACGGCCCAGCCAATGAGCAGTTCTTC. Residues: CASSYGPANEQFF. The J gene is TRBJ2-1, the V gene TRBV6-5; D is ambiguous. This CDR3 is 13 amino acids long. V dropped 2 bases and J dropped 6 bases, with 8 bases sitting between them. Germline V gene lookup returns CDR1 MNHEY and CDR2 SVGAGI.

The chain combines TRBV29-1 with TRBJ2-7, with D possibly being TRBD2 (6 bases). Germline assignment: CDR1 SQVTM and CDR2 ANQGSEA. The V end lost 5 bases, the J end lost 3 bases, and 32 bases lay between the germline ends. There are 19 residues in the CDR3. In DNA, the CDR3 is TGCAGCGTTAGTGGGGGACGACTAGAGGCGAGTCCTACCGACTACGAGCAGTACTTC. This gives the protein CSVSGGRLEASPTDYEQYF.

The V call is TRBV6-5, the J call TRBJ2-7, with 9 bases identical to TRBD1. Per germline, CDR1 MNHEY and CDR2 SVGAGI. Losses at the gene ends were 6 bases for V and 10 bases for J; bases not matched to a gene: 10. The CDR3 consists of 13 residues. Here the CDR3 DNA reads TGTGCCAGCAGCTCCTGGACAGGGGCACTCCAGTACTTC. Protein product: CASSSWTGALQYF.

This clonotype was recorded a few times. A single base separates this from a much larger clone, so it may be a read error. The chain carries TRBV5-6 and TRBJ2-7, with D perhaps TRBD2 (7 bases). Per the germline V gene, CDR1 is SGHDT and CDR2 is YYEEEE. This CDR3 has 13 residues. The CDR3 coding sequence is TGTGCAAGAAAAAAGCGGGGACACAATGAGCAGTACTTC. Amino acids: CARKKRGHNEQYF.

The rearrangement joins TRBV20-1 to TRBJ2-4; weak D call: TRBD1 (5 bases). The DNA end is more similar to TRBJ2-7, so the J call may be wrong. Germline V CDR1 and CDR2: DFQATT, SNEGSKA (reference sequence). The CDR3 has 14 residues. CDR3 in DNA: TGCAGTGCTAGAGAACAGGTTCCGTCGGGCGAGCAGTACTTC. Translation gives CSAREQVPSGEQYF.

This clonotype was counted only a few times. V is TRBV7-2 and J is TRBJ2-3; 9 positions match TRBD2. The V gene end was trimmed by 0 bases and the J gene end by 6 bases; junction bases not matched to a gene: 4. The CDR3 is made up of 15 amino acids. The germline gives CDR1 SGHTA, CDR2 FQGNSA. In DNA, the CDR3 is TGTGCCAGCAGCTTAGCCCCTAGCGGGGCGGATACGCAGTATTTT. It translates to CASSLAPSGADTQYF.

The chain is built from TRBV11-3 and TRBJ2-1; no definite D call. V shed 1 base and J shed 8 bases, with 15 bases lying between them. The CDR3 runs 15 residues. Per germline, CDR1 SGHNT and CDR2 YENEEA. CDR3 in DNA: TGTGCCAGCAGCTTAGCAGCTGGCGTGGGATATGAGCAGTTCTTC. This translates into CASSLAAGVGYEQFF.

The chain joins TRBV29-1 to TRBJ1-1, with 9 bases aligning to TRBD1. The V and J ends lost 6 bases and 12 bases, in that order; junction bases with no gene match: 11. The V gene's germline CDR1 is SQVTM and CDR2 ANQGSEA. CDR3 length: 12 amino acids. The CDR3 loop is CSVGDGQGPTFF. The CDR3 DNA is TGCAGCGTAGGGGACGGACAGGGGCCAACTTTCTTT.

The rearrangement links TRBV15 to TRBJ1-2; possibly TRBD1 for D (6 bases). V dropped 1 base and J dropped 4 bases, with 10 bases sitting between them. Germline V lookup: CDR1 LNHNV, CDR2 YYDKDF (reference sequence). This CDR3 has 14 residues. The CDR3: CATSRVGRGYGYTF. Here the CDR3 DNA reads TGTGCCACCAGCAGAGTGGGCAGGGGCTATGGCTACACCTTC.